This T cell receptor (beta chain) emerged from a study of radiation and T cells in renal cell carcinoma. Study-wide results and caveats: From baseline, blood top tumor clonotypes peaked at 2 weeks post-radiation.

Note on this clone: The antigen is undetermined.

Sequenced by immunoSEQ multiplex PCR; TCRdb stores in-frame clones only, minus some. The table records tens of thousands of clones, 75% to 90% of them present only once. This CDR3 is built from 15 residues. Germline V gives CDR1 SGHRS, CDR2 YFSETQ. Trimming took off 4 bases at V and 5 bases at J, with 18 bases between the two ends. Time point defined: blood 4 weeks post-SBRT, at nephrectomy. As to treatment: 15 Gy SBRT to primary tumor, nephrectomy 4 weeks later. Nephrectomy followed 15 Gy stereotactic body radiation by 4 weeks. This renal cell carcinoma was of the clear cell type. The source material was blood, sampled from a patient whose treatment included radiotherapy and nephrectomy. The TCR comes from a woman aged 55 to 70 with renal cell carcinoma. The V gene is TRBV5-1, the J gene TRBJ1-1; no clear D gene. The CDR3 DNA sequence: TGCGCCAGCAGCGTCGGGCGCCTAGGTGTTACTGAAGCTTTCTTT. It is translated as CASSVGRLGVTEAFF.